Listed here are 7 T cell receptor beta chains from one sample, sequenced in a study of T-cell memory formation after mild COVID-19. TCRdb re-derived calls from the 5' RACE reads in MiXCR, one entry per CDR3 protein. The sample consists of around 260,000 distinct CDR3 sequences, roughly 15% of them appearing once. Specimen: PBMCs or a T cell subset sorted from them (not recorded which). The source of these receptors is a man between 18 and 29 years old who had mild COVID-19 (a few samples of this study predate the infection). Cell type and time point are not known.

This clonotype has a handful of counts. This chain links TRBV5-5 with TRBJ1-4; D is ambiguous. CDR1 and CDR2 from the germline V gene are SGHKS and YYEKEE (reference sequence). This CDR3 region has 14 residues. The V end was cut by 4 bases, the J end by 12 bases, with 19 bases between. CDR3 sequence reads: CASSPGRVRPELFF. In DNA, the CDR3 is TGTGCCAGCAGCCCTGGACGGGTACGTCCCGAACTGTTTTTT.

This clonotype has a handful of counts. CDR3 loop: CASISTGIGNSPLHF. In nucleotides, the CDR3 is TGTGCCAGCATCTCGACAGGGATCGGTAATTCACCCCTCCACTTT. This rearrangement joins TRBV3-2 to TRBJ1-6; the table's D call, TRBD1, was not checked against the DNA. TRBV3-2 is a known pseudogene. This CDR3 has 15 residues.

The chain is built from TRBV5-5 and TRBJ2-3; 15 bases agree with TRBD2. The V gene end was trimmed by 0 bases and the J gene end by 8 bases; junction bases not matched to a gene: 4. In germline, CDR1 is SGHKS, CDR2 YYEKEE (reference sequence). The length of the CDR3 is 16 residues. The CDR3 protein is CASSLGTSGGASTQYF. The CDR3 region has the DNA TGTGCCAGCAGCTTGGGGACTAGCGGGGGGGCTAGTACGCAGTATTTT.

The CDR3, as DNA: TGTGCCAGCAGCCCCCGGGAGGTGAGCAATGAGCAGTTCTTC. Its protein product is CASSPREVSNEQFF. V is TRBV12-3 or TRBV12-4 and J is TRBJ2-1; the match to TRBD2 covers 7 bases. V was pared by 6 bases and J by 6 bases, with 8 bases of the junction left unmatched. CDR3 length: 14 amino acids.

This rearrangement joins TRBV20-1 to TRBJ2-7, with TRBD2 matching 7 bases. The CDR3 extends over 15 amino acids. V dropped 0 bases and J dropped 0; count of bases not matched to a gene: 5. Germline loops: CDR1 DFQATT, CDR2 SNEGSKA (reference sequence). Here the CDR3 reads CSAREAGSSSYEQYV. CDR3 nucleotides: TGCAGTGCTAGAGAAGCGGGGTCAAGCTCCTACGAGCAGTACGTC.

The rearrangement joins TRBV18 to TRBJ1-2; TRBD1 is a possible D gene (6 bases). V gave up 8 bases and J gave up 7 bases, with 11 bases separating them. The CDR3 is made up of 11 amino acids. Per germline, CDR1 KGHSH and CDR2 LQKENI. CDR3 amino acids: CASAGESGYTF. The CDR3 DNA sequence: TGTGCCAGCGCAGGGGAGAGTGGCTACACCTTC.

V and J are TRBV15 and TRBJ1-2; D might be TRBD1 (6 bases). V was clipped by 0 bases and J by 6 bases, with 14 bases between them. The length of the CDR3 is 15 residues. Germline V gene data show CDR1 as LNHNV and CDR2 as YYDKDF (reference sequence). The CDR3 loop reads CATSREGGLLDGYTF. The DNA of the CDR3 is TGTGCCACCAGCAGAGAGGGGGGCCTACTGGATGGCTACACCTTC.